Described below is a single T cell receptor (beta chain) sequence and its context. The table came from immunoSEQ multiplex PCR; TCRdb's copy has only in-frame clones and leaves some out. Found here are about 370,000 clones, around 91% of them singletons; the top ten hold approximately 1%. V lost 2 bases, J lost 4 bases, and 9 bases lay in between. Germline-derived CDR1 and CDR2 are LNHDA and SQIVND (reference sequence). The CDR3 covers 14 residues. The data were obtained in a study of blood T cell repertoires in COVID-19. Turning to the study itself: From T cells, B-cell-depleted T cells, or PBMCs came the material, which was cDNA or gDNA.

This TCR was sampled from a young man who had recovered from COVID-19. Specimen: PBMCs or T cells enriched from blood (not recorded which). The chain couples TRBV19 to TRBJ1-5, with D unresolved. The CDR3 sequence is CASSISPINQPQHF. CDR3 in DNA: TGTGCCAGTAGTATATCCCCAATTAATCAGCCCCAGCATTTT.